The 30 T cell receptor beta chains given below trace back to one sample, sequenced in a study of cytomegalovirus exposure and HLA in healthy donors. The PCR employed 60 Vbeta primers together with 13 Jbeta primers. Measured with immunoSEQ multiplex PCR; TCRdb has only the in-frame clones, and not every one. The sample consists of roughly 120,000 clones, around 86% of them appearing once. Sequenced input: PBMCs. All receptors derive from a middle-aged man in good health and CMV-seronegative.

The chain recombines TRBV6-1 with TRBJ1-2; 8 bases fit TRBD1. The V segment lost 7 bases and the J segment 6 bases; nucleotides outside the gene matches: 7. Looked up from germline, CDR1 is MNHNS and CDR2 is SASEGT. This CDR3 is 13 amino acids long. The CDR3 coding sequence is TGTGCCAGCACTGCGGACAGGGCTGATGGCTACACCTTC. This encodes CASTADRADGYTF.

This clone was detected a few times. This chain joins TRBV6-6 and TRBJ1-5, with 10 bases identical to TRBD1. This CDR3 has 16 amino acids. V lost 4 bases, J lost 2 bases, and 5 bases stayed unmatched. Looked up from germline, CDR1 is MNHNY and CDR2 is SVGAGI (reference sequence). CDR3 protein: CASSSSGTGGNQPQHF. For the CDR3, the DNA is TGTGCCAGCAGTTCTTCCGGGACAGGGGGCAATCAGCCCCAGCATTTT.

The J gene is TRBJ2-3, the V gene TRBV2; D gene uncertain. V was shortened by 2 bases and J by 2 bases, with 5 bases between the two germline ends. The germline V gene encodes CDR1 SNHLY and CDR2 FYNNEI. The CDR3 loop spans 13 amino acids. CDR3 sequence reads: CASSEWLTDTQYF. DNA for the CDR3: TGTGCCAGCAGTGAATGGCTCACAGATACGCAGTATTTT.

The chain links TRBV2 to TRBJ1-5; 8 bases align to TRBD1. Germline V lookup: CDR1 SNHLY, CDR2 FYNNEI. The CDR3 covers 16 residues. V was pared by 6 bases and J by 3 bases, with 10 bases of the junction left unmatched. CDR3 in DNA: TGTGCCAGCAGCCGACGGACAGGGATATCCAATCAGCCCCAGCATTTT. It encodes CASSRRTGISNQPQHF.

The J gene is TRBJ2-1, the V gene TRBV5-1; 7 bases line up with TRBD1. V dropped 4 bases and J dropped 2; count of bases not matched to a gene: 6. CDR3 size: 15 residues. Germline V gene data show CDR1 as SGHRS and CDR2 as YFSETQ. As DNA, the CDR3 is TGCGCCAGCAGCGGCCGACAGGGACCCTACAATGAGCAGTTCTTC. Its protein is CASSGRQGPYNEQFF. The variable domain in full, with the rest retrieved from reference TRBV5-1 and TRBJ2-1, is KAGVTQTPRYLIKTRGQQVTLSCSPISGHRSVSWYQQTPGQGLQFLFEYFSETQRNKGNFPGRFSGRQFSNSRSEMNVSTLELGDSALYLCASSGRQGPYNEQFFGPGTRLTVL.

The V and J genes are TRBV6-5 and TRBJ1-1; D may be TRBD1 (6 bases). CDR1 is MNHEY, CDR2 SVGAGI, per germline. V lost 5 bases to trimming and J lost 4 bases, with 14 bases between them. This CDR3 contains 14 residues. The CDR3 bases are TGTGCCAGCAGTCCAGGGACAAGGGCCACTGAAGCTTTCTTT. Amino acid sequence: CASSPGTRATEAFF.

The genes are TRBV7-6 and TRBJ2-1; TRBD2 aligns across 10 bases. The V and J ends lost 2 bases and 9 bases, in that order; junction bases with no gene match: 10. This CDR3 comprises 16 residues. Looked up from germline, CDR1 is SGHVS and CDR2 is FNYEAQ. DNA of the CDR3: TGTGCCAGCAGCTTAAGTGTTGCAGCGGGGGGGTCTGAGCAGTTCTTC. It encodes CASSLSVAAGGSEQFF.

This clone was seen more than once but under ten times. V gene TRBV19 combines with J gene TRBJ1-4, with 8 positions matching TRBD1. After removal of 4 bases from V and 7 bases from J, the junction contained 5 bases not matched to a gene. Germline loops: CDR1 LNHDA, CDR2 SQIVND (reference sequence). CDR3 length: 14 amino acids. The CDR3 reads CASSTGGAGEKLFF. CDR3 nucleotide sequence: TGTGCCAGTAGTACAGGGGGCGCGGGTGAAAAACTGTTTTTT.

This chain uses TRBV7-8 with TRBJ1-5, with 7 bases matching TRBD1. The CDR3 contains 16 residues. V dropped 5 bases and J dropped 0; count of bases not matched to a gene: 7. Looked up from germline, CDR1 is SGHVS and CDR2 is FQNEAQ. The CDR3 loop reads CASSHRQGLSNQPQHF. The CDR3, as DNA: TGTGCCAGCAGCCACCGACAGGGTCTTAGCAATCAGCCCCAGCATTTT.

This clone was counted only a few times. The chain is built from TRBV6-5 and TRBJ1-2; 9 bases line up with TRBD1. Germline V gene data show CDR1 as MNHEY and CDR2 as SVGAGI. The ends lost 5 bases at V and 3 bases at J; junction bases unmatched: 4. The CDR3 runs 14 residues. The CDR3 DNA reads TGTGCCAGCAGTCGGACAGGGGCGGACTATGGCTACACCTTC. Encoded protein: CASSRTGADYGYTF.

Points on this clone: At one end the junction does not follow the germline gene, possibly because of a read error. Within the sample, other DNA sequences also encode this same CDR3. V is TRBV5-4 and J is TRBJ1-1, with a tentative D call TRBD1 (6 bases). The germline CDR1 and CDR2 sequences are SGHNT and YYREEE (reference sequence). The CDR3 has 13 residues. In DNA form, the CDR3 reads TGTGCCAGCAGCTTGAGGGGGAACACTGAAGCCTTCTTT. It codes for CASSLRGNTEAFF. The full variable domain, its missing parts supplied by reference TRBV5-4 and TRBJ1-1, is ETGVTQSPTHLIKTRGQQVTLRCSSQSGHNTVSWYQQALGQGPQFIFQYYREEENGRGNFPPRFSGLQFPNYSSELNVNALELDDSALYLCASSLRGNTEAFFGQGTRLTVV.

The chain uses TRBV6-5 and TRBJ1-1; D ambiguous. V was clipped by 10 bases and J by 1 base, with 7 bases between them. The CDR3 has 11 amino acids. CDR1 and CDR2 (germline): MNHEY, SVGAGI. CDR3 nucleotides: TGTGCCACCGAGGGGAACACTGAAGCTTTCTTT. As protein: CATEGNTEAFF.

This clone has only one observation. This chain links TRBV28 with TRBJ1-2; D uncertain. CDR1 and CDR2 from the germline V gene are MDHEN and SYDVKM. The V end lost 2 bases, the J end lost 3 bases, and 10 bases lay between the germline ends. CDR3 length: 14 amino acids. The CDR3 nucleotides are TGTGCCAGCAGTTTAAGAGGTGCGGACTATGGCTACACCTTC. Translation: CASSLRGADYGYTF.

This sequence joins TRBV7-2 and TRBJ2-2; no reliable D call. V lost 1 base and J lost 5, with 11 bases in between. Germline CDR1 SGHTA, CDR2 FQGNSA. This CDR3 contains 15 residues. CDR3 sequence: CASSLVSSGTGELFF. Written as DNA, the CDR3 is TGTGCCAGCAGCTTAGTTAGTTCCGGGACCGGGGAGCTGTTTTTT.

The chain joins TRBV7-2 to TRBJ2-1; TRBD2 is a possible D gene (6 bases). The CDR3 length is 13 residues. Deletions cut 4 bases from V and 10 bases from J, with 14 bases between. Per germline, CDR1 SGHTA and CDR2 FQGNSA. CDR3 nucleotides: TGTGCCAGCAGCTCCGCACTAGCCGGCGAGCAGTTCTTC. Residues: CASSSALAGEQFF.

This chain connects TRBV5-3 to TRBJ1-1; TRBD1 aligns across 9 bases. TRBV5-3 is filed as an ORF, its function uncertain. Trimming removed 0 bases from V and 5 bases from J; junction bases left unmatched: 11. This CDR3 region has 17 residues. The CDR3 protein is CARSLGGGTGRTTEAFF. CDR3 DNA: TGTGCCAGAAGCTTGGGTGGCGGGACAGGGAGAACGACTGAAGCTTTCTTT.

As DNA, the CDR3 is TGTGCCAGCAGCCCGGGAAACGGTCTGAACACTGAAGCTTTCTTT. This gives the protein CASSPGNGLNTEAFF. The rearrangement links TRBV6-6 to TRBJ1-1; D is uncertain. This CDR3 has 15 amino acids. The V gene's germline CDR1 is MNHNY and CDR2 SVGAGI (reference sequence). The germline V and J ends were trimmed by 6 bases and 0 bases, with 14 bases remaining between them.

The CDR3 nucleotides are TGCGCCAGCAGTCTTATTTCTACCGGGACAGGACAACAGACCCAGTACTTC. Translating it yields CASSLISTGTGQQTQYF. The chain joins TRBV4-1 to TRBJ2-5; 8 bases are shared with TRBD1. The ends lost 6 bases at V and 6 bases at J; junction bases unmatched: 18. The CDR3 spans 17 residues. CDR1 and CDR2 (germline): MGHRA, YSYEKL.

This chain joins TRBV6-5 and TRBJ2-3, with D perhaps TRBD2 (6 bases). V shed 5 bases and J shed 4 bases, with 13 bases lying between them. Germline loops: CDR1 MNHEY, CDR2 SVGAGI. The CDR3 length is 14 residues. The CDR3 DNA sequence: TGTGCCAGCAGTCCCACGACTAGTGCAGATACGCAGTATTTT. Translated: CASSPTTSADTQYF.

This chain links TRBV4-2 with TRBJ2-4; 7 bases align to TRBD2. V was pared by 4 bases and J by 1 base, with 13 bases of the junction left unmatched. Germline V gene sequence: CDR1 LGHNA, CDR2 YNFKEQ. CDR3 length: 18 amino acids. The CDR3, as DNA: TGTGCCAGCAGCCCCAGCGGGAACTCTCCCACGGCCAAAAACATTCAGTACTTC. Translated, it gives CASSPSGNSPTAKNIQYF.

CDR3 amino acids: CSVEAGARPGYGYTF. The CDR3 DNA follows: TGCAGCGTTGAGGCAGGGGCCCGTCCGGGCTATGGCTACACCTTC. The rearrangement links TRBV29-1 to TRBJ1-2, with D perhaps matching TRBD1 (6 bases). Germline CDR1 reads SQVTM; CDR2 reads ANQGSEA. This CDR3 spans 15 amino acids. The germline V and J ends were trimmed by 3 bases and 4 bases, with 18 bases remaining between them.

V is TRBV6-5 and J is TRBJ1-2; TRBD1 might be the D (5 bases). The germline V gene has CDR1 MNHEY and CDR2 SVGAGI. V lost 7 bases to trimming and J lost 8 bases, with 14 bases between them. This CDR3 has 12 residues. CDR3 nucleotides: TGTGCCAGCACCGCAGGGATCAAGGGCTACACCTTC. Protein sequence: CASTAGIKGYTF.

This clone was seen only once. This rearrangement joins TRBV6-6 to TRBJ2-3, with TRBD2 identical over 8 bases. Germline-derived CDR1 and CDR2 are MNHNY and SVGAGI (reference sequence). Losses at the gene ends were 4 bases for V and 6 bases for J; bases not matched to a gene: 9. CDR3 length: 15 amino acids. The CDR3: CASSFSGRGSDTQYF. The CDR3 nucleotides read TGTGCCAGCAGTTTCTCCGGGAGGGGGTCCGATACGCAGTATTTT.

The rearrangement joins TRBV19 to TRBJ2-1; the D gene is possibly TRBD2 (6 bases). The V gene lost 3 bases and the J gene lost 7 bases, with 7 bases spanning the gap. The CDR3 covers 12 residues. CDR1 is LNHDA and CDR2 is SQIVND in the germline V gene (reference sequence). CDR3 loop: CASSIGGNEQFF. The CDR3 DNA sequence: TGTGCCAGTAGTATTGGGGGGAATGAGCAGTTCTTC.

The chain employs TRBV7-9 and TRBJ1-5, with D maybe TRBD1 (6 bases). The CDR3 contains 17 residues. Trimming removed 2 bases from V and 0 bases from J, with 14 bases in between. CDR1 is SEHNR and CDR2 is FQNEAQ in the germline V gene (reference sequence). The CDR3 region is CASSLQGTSPSNQPQHF. The CDR3 coding sequence is TGTGCCAGCAGCTTACAGGGGACCTCTCCTAGCAATCAGCCCCAGCATTTT.

The V call is TRBV6-6, the J call TRBJ1-2, with D possibly being TRBD1 (6 bases). Trimming removed 4 bases at V and 3 bases at J, with 15 bases between. The V gene's germline CDR1 is MNHNY and CDR2 SVGAGI (reference sequence). The CDR3 has 15 amino acids. Written as DNA, the CDR3 is TGTGCCAGCAGTTGGGGCGTGGGGGCGGACTATGGCTACACCTTC. Protein sequence: CASSWGVGADYGYTF.

The CDR3 reads CASSRPRGGLDTQYF. Here the CDR3 DNA reads TGTGCCAGCAGTAGGCCGCGGGGGGGCTTAGATACGCAGTATTTT. This rearrangement joins TRBV6-1 to TRBJ2-3; 9 nucleotides agree with TRBD2. The J segment lost 5 bases and the V segment lost 5 bases, leaving 8 bases of the junction unmatched. There are 15 residues in the CDR3. CDR1 and CDR2 from the germline V gene are MNHNS and SASEGT.

This chain's CDR3 is CASSEDRVHGYTF. For the CDR3, the DNA is TGTGCCAGCAGTGAAGACAGGGTCCATGGCTACACCTTC. J is TRBJ1-2 and V is TRBV6-5, with 7 bases identical to TRBD1. The CDR3 is 13 amino acids. V shed 5 bases, J shed 6 bases, and the junction held 6 bases outside the gene matches. Germline V gene lookup returns CDR1 MNHEY and CDR2 SVGAGI.

The chain recombines TRBV6-1 with TRBJ1-5; 7 bases match TRBD1. The CDR3 sequence is 13 residues long. V was pared by 7 bases and J by 2 bases, with 2 bases of the junction left unmatched. Germline V gives CDR1 MNHNS, CDR2 SASEGT. The DNA of the CDR3 is TGTGCCAGCACCGGACAGGGCAATCAGCCCCAGCATTTT. The encoded protein is CASTGQGNQPQHF.

V usage is TRBV6-6 and J usage is TRBJ1-3; maybe TRBD1 (6 bases). Trimming removed 5 bases at V and 4 bases at J, with 9 bases between. The germline gives CDR1 MNHNY, CDR2 SVGAGI (reference sequence). The CDR3 is 13 amino acids. CDR3 in amino acids: CASSQQGGNTIYF. Written as DNA, the CDR3 is TGTGCCAGCAGTCAACAGGGAGGAAACACCATATATTTT.